The next 13 T cell receptor beta chains were all read from a single sample in a study of Ad26.COV2.S vaccination and SARS-CoV-2 variants. The method was immunoSEQ multiplex PCR; TCRdb's version includes in-frame clones alone and lacks a portion of them. Among 300,000 to 350,000 clones, about 85% were seen once, and the ten largest hold around 2%. Treatment defined: approximately 18 received Ad26.COV2.S at low or high dose, single or two shots; about 5 received placebo; per-sample allocation not given. Sampling was done on day 63 after the first vaccine or placebo injection. Material: peripheral blood, obtained in a trial of Ad26.COV2.S vaccine versus placebo. These receptors came from a person aged 18-65 years who received the Ad26.COV2.S COVID-19 vaccine or a placebo.

J is TRBJ2-7 and V is TRBV28; 7 bases are a match to TRBD1. The CDR3 sequence is 16 residues long. V trimming: 7 bases; J trimming: 6 bases; junction bases outside the gene matches: 18. The germline CDR1 and CDR2 sequences are MDHEN and SYDVKM. Written as DNA, the CDR3 is TGTGCCAGCAAGATAGTAAGGGCAGGGGGTAATGGCGAGCAGTACTTC. It encodes CASKIVRAGGNGEQYF.

The chain is built from TRBV28 and TRBJ1-2, with D hard to call. The CDR3 totals 12 residues. V lost 6 bases and J 2 bases, leaving 7 bases between the germline ends. CDR1 is MDHEN, CDR2 SYDVKM, per germline. The CDR3 region has the DNA TGTGCCAGCAGAACGGGGAACTATGGCTACACCTTC. Translating gives CASRTGNYGYTF.

The J gene is TRBJ1-5, the V gene TRBV6-5; possibly TRBD1 for D (6 bases). The germline gives CDR1 MNHEY, CDR2 SVGAGI. Trimming removed 4 bases at V and 6 bases at J, with 16 bases between. CDR3 size: 15 residues. The CDR3 loop is CASSSGTSKGQPQHF. The CDR3 bases are TGTGCCAGCAGTTCCGGGACAAGCAAGGGTCAGCCCCAGCATTTT.

The genes are TRBV9 and TRBJ2-5; 10 bases are shared with TRBD2. This CDR3 is built from 14 residues. Losses at the gene ends were 0 bases for V and 5 bases for J; bases not matched to a gene: 1. Looked up from germline, CDR1 is SGDLS and CDR2 is YYNGEE. The DNA for the CDR3 is TGTGCCAGCAGCGTAGCGGGACTAGCGGAGACCCAGTACTTC. Its translation is CASSVAGLAETQYF. Full variable domain (outside the CDR3, taken from reference TRBV9 and TRBJ2-5): DSGVTQTPKHLITATGQRVTLRCSPRSGDLSVYWYQQSLDQGLQFLIQYYNGEERAKGNILERFSAQQFPDLHSELNLSSLELGDSALYFCASSVAGLAETQYFGPGTRLLVL.

CDR3 in amino acids: CASSLPAKNEQFF. The DNA of the CDR3 is TGTGCCAGCAGCCTGCCAGCGAAGAATGAGCAGTTCTTC. V usage is TRBV7-9 and J usage is TRBJ2-1; no clear D. Trimming took 5 bases from V and 7 from J, leaving 12 bases between them. Germline V gene sequence: CDR1 SEHNR, CDR2 FQNEAQ (reference sequence). The CDR3 has 13 residues. Combining the CDR3 with reference TRBV7-9 and TRBJ2-1 gives the whole variable domain DTGVSQNPRHKITKRGQNVTFRCDPISEHNRLYWYRQTLGQGPEFLTYFQNEAQLEKSRLLSDRFSAERPKGSFSTLEIQRTEQGDSAMYLCASSLPAKNEQFFGPGTRLTVL.

CDR3 DNA: TGTGCCAGCAGCCAGAACACTGAAGCTTTCTTT. This translates into CASSQNTEAFF. The V call is TRBV3-1 (or the pseudogene TRBV3-2), the J call TRBJ1-1; D is ambiguous. CDR1 and CDR2 (germline): LGHDT, YNNKEL (reference sequence). This CDR3 region has 11 residues. Trimming pared 3 bases from V and 1 base from J, leaving 0 bases between.

Comment on this clone: The identical CDR3 is also encoded by other nucleotide sequences in the sample. The chain employs TRBV9 and TRBJ2-7; D perhaps matches TRBD1 (5 bases). CDR3 length: 14 amino acids. V was shortened by 2 bases and J by 2 bases, with 11 bases between the two germline ends. The germline V gene encodes CDR1 SGDLS and CDR2 YYNGEE. CDR3 sequence (DNA): TGTGCCAGCAGCGTTGGTCAGGGAACCTACGAGCAGTACTTC. This gives the protein CASSVGQGTYEQYF.

The V gene is TRBV7-3, the J gene TRBJ1-6; the match to TRBD1 covers 7 bases. V lost 4 bases to trimming and J lost 7 bases; unmatched junction nucleotides: 4. This CDR3 has 14 amino acids. Germline values: CDR1 SGHTA, CDR2 FQGTGA. This CDR3 reads CASSSGQPNSPLHF. In DNA, the CDR3 is TGTGCCAGCAGCTCGGGACAGCCCAATTCACCCCTCCACTTT.

This clone has more than one count but fewer than ten. The chain carries TRBV14 and TRBJ1-4; D gene ambiguous. This CDR3 is 13 amino acids long. V lost 6 bases to trimming and J lost 7 bases, with 12 bases between them. Germline CDR1 is SGHDN and CDR2 is FVKESK. The CDR3 DNA is TGTGCCAGCAGGGCAACGCCGGGTGAAAAACTGTTTTTT. It is translated as CASRATPGEKLFF.

The V gene is TRBV6-5, the J gene TRBJ2-7; 7 bases align to TRBD1. V lost 8 bases, J lost 2 bases, and 0 bases stayed unmatched. The length of the CDR3 is 11 residues. CDR1 and CDR2 from the germline V gene are MNHEY and SVGAGI. The chain's CDR3 is CASQGAYEQYF. The CDR3, as DNA: TGTGCCAGCCAGGGGGCCTACGAGCAGTACTTC.

The chain combines TRBV18 with TRBJ2-3; either TRBD1 or TRBD2 may supply D (5 bases each). With 3 bases removed from V and 0 bases from J, the gap between germline ends came to 13 bases. CDR1 KGHSH and CDR2 LQKENI come from the germline V gene. The CDR3 consists of 16 residues. The CDR3 here is CASSPQGTVSTDTQYF. CDR3 DNA: TGTGCCAGCTCACCCCAAGGGACGGTTAGCACAGATACGCAGTATTTT.

The chain is built from TRBV6-6 and TRBJ1-1; D might be TRBD1 (5 bases). There are 13 residues in the CDR3. The germline gives CDR1 MNHNY, CDR2 SVGAGI (reference sequence). V lost 5 bases to trimming and J lost 6 bases, with 13 bases between them. The CDR3 sequence: CASSDQGLPEAFF. In DNA form, the CDR3 reads TGTGCCAGCAGTGACCAGGGTTTGCCTGAAGCTTTCTTT.

The chain combines TRBV14 with TRBJ2-1, with 8 bases identical to TRBD2. V was pared by 3 bases and J by 5 bases, with 6 bases of the junction left unmatched. This CDR3 spans 15 amino acids. Germline CDR1 reads SGHDN; CDR2 reads FVKESK. CDR3 in amino acids: CASSHGLASHNEQFF. CDR3 in DNA: TGTGCCAGCAGCCATGGACTAGCTTCCCACAATGAGCAGTTCTTC.